These 25 T cell receptor beta chains were sequenced from one sample in a study of T-cell reconstitution after alpha-beta-depleted transplantation in children. Preparation of the TCRbeta library used unique molecular identifiers. One entry per CDR3 protein results from TCRdb running MiXCR on the PCR reads. The sample comprises fewer than 400,000 distinct CDR3 sequences, roughly 20% of which are singletons, and around 3.9% rests with the top ten. This specimen consisted of PBMCs from the stem cell graft donor, obtained from the stem cell graft. These receptors originate from a human donor who donated a stem cell graft to a child with acute myeloid leukemia.

This clonotype was detected only a few times. The gene calls are TRBV29-1 and TRBJ2-2, with TRBD2 matching 15 bases. The germline gives CDR1 SQVTM, CDR2 ANQGSEA. This CDR3 has 16 residues. V lost 5 bases, J lost 5 bases, and 6 bases stayed unmatched. The CDR3 is CSVTGTSGRRTGELFF. The DNA of the CDR3 is TGCAGCGTTACCGGGACTAGCGGGAGGAGAACCGGGGAGCTGTTTTTT.

The chain recombines TRBV24-1 with TRBJ2-3, with no clear D. The CDR3 is made up of 14 amino acids. CDR1 is KGHDR, CDR2 SFDVKD, per germline. Trimming took 4 bases from V and 6 from J, leaving 13 bases between them. Here the CDR3 DNA reads TGTGCCACCAGTGAGGTAGCCCCTCGGGATACGCAGTATTTT. Its translation is CATSEVAPRDTQYF.

This clonotype has just a few counts. V gene TRBV5-1 combines with J gene TRBJ1-1, with TRBD1 matching over 7 bases. With 2 bases clipped from V and 3 bases from J, the junction kept 4 bases outside the gene matches. The germline V gene has CDR1 SGHRS and CDR2 YFSETQ. This CDR3 has 14 residues. CDR3 coding DNA: TGCGCCAGCAGCTTTAGACAGGGTGACACTGAAGCTTTCTTT. Translating gives CASSFRQGDTEAFF.

This clonotype was observed many times. The genes are TRBV20-1 and TRBJ2-7; D unresolved. V gave up 5 bases and J gave up 8 bases, with 10 bases separating them. The germline V gene encodes CDR1 DFQATT and CDR2 SNEGSKA (reference sequence). The length of the CDR3 is 10 residues. CDR3 sequence reads: CSALTGKQYF. CDR3 nucleotides: TGCAGTGCTCTTACCGGCAAGCAGTACTTC.

The chain has TRBV15 and TRBJ2-7; possible D gene TRBD2, 5 bases. Germline V gene lookup returns CDR1 LNHNV and CDR2 YYDKDF (reference sequence). This CDR3 has 14 amino acids. V lost 1 base and J lost 7, with 14 bases in between. In nucleotides, the CDR3 is TGTGCCACCAGCAGAGGTAGCGATACGATGGAGCAGTACTTC. Protein sequence: CATSRGSDTMEQYF.

This clonotype was seen more than once but under ten times. The CDR3 spells CSVDGGTGVGTGETQYF. CDR3 nucleotides: TGCAGCGTTGACGGGGGGACAGGGGTAGGAACCGGAGAGACCCAGTACTTC. The chain employs TRBV29-1 and TRBJ2-5, with TRBD1 matching 10 bases. The germline V gene has CDR1 SQVTM and CDR2 ANQGSEA. The CDR3 is 17 amino acids. The V and J ends lost 3 bases and 4 bases, in that order; junction bases with no gene match: 14.

This clonotype was counted at least ten times. This chain links TRBV20-1 with TRBJ2-3, with TRBD2 identical over 9 bases. J gave up 6 bases and V 0 bases, and 7 bases lay outside the gene matches. Looked up from germline, CDR1 is DFQATT and CDR2 is SNEGSKA (reference sequence). CDR3 length: 15 amino acids. The CDR3 sequence: CSAREQREVPDTQYF. For the CDR3, the DNA is TGCAGTGCTAGAGAGCAGCGGGAGGTCCCCGATACGCAGTATTTT.

This chain links TRBV29-1 with TRBJ2-2; 8 bases map to TRBD2. This CDR3 region has 13 residues. V lost 5 bases and J lost 6; bases outside the gene matches: 5. Germline loops: CDR1 SQVTM, CDR2 ANQGSEA. The CDR3 DNA is TGCAGCGTTTTTGGAGCGGGAGCCGGGGAGCTGTTTTTT. Its protein is CSVFGAGAGELFF.

This chain uses TRBV20-1 with TRBJ2-2, with 10 bases lining up with TRBD1. Germline loops: CDR1 DFQATT, CDR2 SNEGSKA (reference sequence). Trimming cost V 1 base and J 4 bases; bases outside gene matches: 9. CDR3 size: 17 residues. Written as DNA, the CDR3 is TGCAGTGCTAGAGTGCAATGGGACAGGGGAGGCACCGGGGAGCTGTTTTTT. Its protein is CSARVQWDRGGTGELFF.

The chain joins TRBV18 to TRBJ2-1; D gene uncertain. CDR1 is KGHSH, CDR2 LQKENI, per germline. There are 12 residues in the CDR3. V lost 3 bases and J lost 7, with 7 bases in between. The CDR3: CASSPGRNEQFF. CDR3 nucleotide sequence: TGTGCCAGCTCACCGGGTCGGAATGAGCAGTTCTTC.

V is TRBV5-1 and J is TRBJ1-2, with D unclear. This CDR3 comprises 13 residues. Germline lookup yields CDR1 SGHRS and CDR2 YFSETQ. With 0 bases removed from V and 6 bases from J, the gap between germline ends came to 9 bases. CDR3 loop: CASSLVGYDGYTF. In nucleotides, the CDR3 is TGCGCCAGCAGCTTGGTAGGGTACGATGGCTACACCTTC.

The chain is built from TRBV6-1 and TRBJ2-3; D call uncertain. CDR3 length: 15 amino acids. Germline assignment: CDR1 MNHNS and CDR2 SASEGT. Deletions cut 5 bases from V and 4 bases from J, with 16 bases between. This chain's CDR3 is CASSLDGSSPDTQYF. Written as DNA, the CDR3 is TGTGCCAGCAGTCTGGATGGATCCAGCCCAGATACGCAGTATTTT.

There are a few counts of this clonotype. The CDR3 sequence is CASSLRQGDRSPLHF. The CDR3 nucleotides are TGTGCCAGCAGCTTACGGCAGGGGGATCGATCACCCCTCCACTTT. The chain employs TRBV7-9 and TRBJ1-6, with 7 bases matching TRBD1. The CDR3 has 15 amino acids. Germline-derived CDR1 and CDR2 are SEHNR and FQNEAQ (reference sequence). The junction had 8 bases not matched to a gene; V was cut back by 2 bases and J by 10 bases. Complete variable domain (other parts from reference TRBV7-9 and TRBJ1-6): DTGVSQNPRHKITKRGQNVTFRCDPISEHNRLYWYRQTLGQGPEFLTYFQNEAQLEKSRLLSDRFSAERPKGSFSTLEIQRTEQGDSAMYLCASSLRQGDRSPLHFGNGTRLTVT.

The table lists this clonotype with a few counts. This chain connects TRBV7-3 to TRBJ2-1; 7 bases line up with TRBD2. The CDR3 is 15 amino acids. With 6 bases clipped from V and 9 bases from J, the junction kept 14 bases outside the gene matches. Germline CDR1 reads SGHTA; CDR2 reads FQGTGA. This chain's CDR3 is CASSAPGSERGEQFF. The CDR3 nucleotides are TGTGCCAGCAGTGCACCGGGTTCTGAGCGGGGTGAGCAGTTCTTC.

The genes are TRBV12-3 or TRBV12-4 and TRBJ2-1, with TRBD2 identical over 7 bases. The CDR3 sequence is 12 residues long. Trimming took 7 bases from V and 9 from J; bases not matched to a gene: 6. In nucleotides, the CDR3 is TGTGCCAGCACCACGGGCGGGAGTGAGCAGTTCTTC. This codes for CASTTGGSEQFF.

This clonotype was counted between two and nine times. The V and J genes are TRBV12-3 or TRBV12-4 and TRBJ2-7; 8 nucleotides agree with TRBD2. The CDR3 sequence is 20 residues long. V lost 3 bases and J lost 4; bases outside the gene matches: 23. CDR3: CASSLAAASFRSGGAYEQYF. The CDR3 DNA reads as TGTGCCAGCAGTTTGGCTGCGGCTAGTTTTAGGTCGGGAGGGGCATACGAGCAGTACTTC.

The V call is TRBV5-1, the J call TRBJ1-1; D is possibly TRBD1 (6 bases). V was trimmed by 4 bases and J by 6 bases, leaving 19 bases between them. This CDR3 spans 15 amino acids. Germline lookup yields CDR1 SGHRS and CDR2 YFSETQ. The CDR3 spells CASSPAETGASEAFF. The CDR3 nucleotides are TGCGCCAGCAGCCCGGCCGAGACAGGAGCCTCTGAAGCTTTCTTT.

This clonotype was detected ten times or more. This sequence joins TRBV24-1 and TRBJ2-3; TRBD2 agrees at 9 bases. The CDR3 loop spans 15 amino acids. Per germline, CDR1 KGHDR and CDR2 SFDVKD. V trimming: 7 bases; J trimming: 0 bases; junction bases outside the gene matches: 4. The CDR3 DNA reads TGTGCCACCAGCGGACTAGCGAAGAGCACAGATACGCAGTATTTT. Its translation: CATSGLAKSTDTQYF.

This clonotype was picked up a small number of times. The chain combines TRBV6-6 with TRBJ2-2; D not resolved. The germline CDR1 and CDR2 sequences are MNHNY and SVGAGI (reference sequence). The V and J ends lost 3 bases and 8 bases respectively, with 4 bases between them. The CDR3 length is 11 residues. For the CDR3, the DNA is TGTGCCAGCAGTTATGAGGGGGAGCTGTTTTTT. Protein: CASSYEGELFF.

This clonotype has a count of ten or more. This chain connects TRBV7-8 to TRBJ2-3; D is uncertain. The CDR3 runs 13 residues. The V gene's germline CDR1 is SGHVS and CDR2 FQNEAQ. The germline V and J ends were trimmed by 2 bases and 5 bases, with 8 bases remaining between them. The CDR3 loop reads CASSLSRLDTQYF. CDR3 in DNA: TGTGCCAGCAGCTTAAGCCGCTTAGATACGCAGTATTTT.

This clonotype was picked up many times. V usage is TRBV20-1 and J usage is TRBJ1-1; tentative D call: TRBD1 (6 bases). CDR3 length equals 14 residues. With 2 bases removed from V and 2 bases from J, the gap between germline ends came to 12 bases. Per germline, CDR1 DFQATT and CDR2 SNEGSKA (reference sequence). The CDR3 bases are TGCAGTGCTAGATGGGGGGCAGGAAACACTGAAGCTTTCTTT. Protein sequence: CSARWGAGNTEAFF.

This chain connects TRBV4-2 to TRBJ2-7; 9 nucleotides agree with TRBD1. The CDR3 extends over 15 amino acids. Germline CDR1 reads LGHNA; CDR2 reads YNFKEQ. V lost 3 bases and J lost 3; bases outside the gene matches: 6. The CDR3 DNA follows: TGTGCCAGCAGCCAGGGACAGGGAGGGGGCTACGAGCAGTACTTC. This translates into CASSQGQGGGYEQYF.

Many counts were recorded for this clonotype. This chain joins TRBV12-3 or TRBV12-4 and TRBJ2-7; D remains unclear. Between the trimmed V and J ends, which lost 0 bases and 3 bases, there was a span of 3 bases. This CDR3 is 12 amino acids long. The CDR3 nucleotides are TGTGCCAGCAGTTTAGCGCTCTACGAGCAGTACTTC. Protein: CASSLALYEQYF.

This clonotype has more than one count but fewer than ten. The chain employs TRBV11-3 and TRBJ2-1, with TRBD2 matching over 11 bases. Germline V lookup: CDR1 SGHNT, CDR2 YENEEA. CDR3 length: 15 amino acids. Unmatched junction bases numbered 4, after V lost 4 bases and J lost 5 bases. CDR3 DNA: TGTGCCAGCAGCTCACAGGGACTAGCGGACAATGAGCAGTTCTTC. This translates into CASSSQGLADNEQFF.

The table lists this clonotype with many counts. The chain recombines TRBV25-1 with TRBJ2-5; 9 positions agree with TRBD2. CDR3 length: 17 amino acids. V lost 6 bases to trimming and J lost 2 bases; unmatched junction nucleotides: 13. Germline CDR1 is MGHDK and CDR2 is SYGVNS. The CDR3 spells CASSSLKGTSKQETQYF. CDR3 DNA: TGTGCCAGCAGCTCTTTAAAGGGGACTAGCAAGCAAGAGACCCAGTACTTC.